This T cell receptor (beta chain) derives from a study of cytomegalovirus exposure and HLA in healthy donors. General study results and limits: Sequencing artifact likely explains a cluster of highly shared sequence variants. In a later analysis, TCR association rates varied by HLA locus: DRB1 most, HLA-C fewest. Common viral pathogens were later found to be apparently linked to several of the most significant clusters.

This CDR3 is 14 amino acids long. Germline V gives CDR1 LNHDA, CDR2 SQIVND (reference sequence). The V segment lost 5 bases and the J segment 6 bases; nucleotides outside the gene matches: 4. In regard to this clone: Its target is not known.

The PCR contained 60 Vbeta and 13 Jbeta primers. Generated by immunoSEQ multiplex PCR, the TCRdb table keeps only in-frame clones and is missing some. This sample has 160,000 or so clones, with 81% found just once. The chain combines TRBV19 with TRBJ2-1; 10 nucleotides agree with TRBD1. Sequenced sample: PBMCs. This TCR was recovered from a woman aged 18-29 years in good health and CMV-seropositive. The CDR3 sequence is CASSGTGEGNEQFF. In DNA form, the CDR3 reads TGTGCCAGTAGTGGGACAGGGGAGGGCAATGAGCAGTTCTTC.